This T cell receptor beta chain was captured in a study of T-cell reconstitution after alpha-beta-depleted transplantation in children. TCRbeta library preparation incorporated unique molecular identifiers. TCRdb recomputed calls from the PCR reads with MiXCR, one row per CDR3 protein. This table holds 530,000 or so distinct CDR3 sequences, more than 20% found once. CDR1 and CDR2 (germline): DFQATT, SNEGSKA (reference sequence). The CDR3 is 15 amino acids. The J segment lost 9 bases and the V segment lost 4 bases, leaving 15 bases of the junction unmatched. Concerning this clonotype: Its cognate antigen is unknown.

Study-level results: As was reported, about two months after transplant, alpha-beta T cells came from several hundred expanded graft clones. Newly generated T cells supplied most T-cell counts and diversity one year post-transplant. Day-60 TCRbeta diversity that was high in some patients was derived from surviving recipient T cells and thymic progenitors.

The chain couples TRBV20-1 to TRBJ2-1, with 7 bases lining up with TRBD2. The clonotype comes from a boy in the first two years of life with Wiskott-Aldrich syndrome, due to receive a stem cell transplant. This material consisted of PBMCs, taken before TCRalphabeta/CD19-depleted stem cell transplant. CDR3 residues: CSATRYQTGGGEQFF. The CDR3 DNA sequence: TGCAGTGCTACCCGATATCAAACGGGGGGAGGTGAGCAGTTCTTC.